The sequence of this T cell receptor (beta chain) was determined in a study of OX40 agonist ivuxolimab in advanced cancers. On the study more broadly: Treatment received earlier with anti-PD-1, anti-PD-L1 or anti-CTLA-4 agents was allowed, and less than 45% had some.

Notes on the study in general: Expanded clones were, on average, more numerous among CD8+ T cells than CD4+. CD4+ and CD8+ blood T cells expanded clonally by week 6 at 0.1 to 3.0 mg/kg.

The CDR3 contains 14 residues. The germline CDR1 and CDR2 sequences are SGHTA and FQGTGA. The germline V and J ends were trimmed by 5 bases and 4 bases, with 14 bases remaining between them. Worth noting for this clone: Antigen: not known. Additional DNA sequences in this sample encode the identical CDR3.

Profiling relied on immunoSEQ multiplex PCR, and the TCRdb table lists in-frame clones only, not all of them. The table lists fewer than 65,000 clones, 70% to 80% of them singletons. The source material was CD4+ or CD8+ T cells sorted from blood, sampled in a trial of the OX40 agonist ivuxolimab. This chain uses TRBV7-3 with TRBJ1-1; D may be TRBD1 (6 bases). The clonotype comes from an adult with an advanced solid tumor such as melanoma, head and neck, liver or kidney cancer. CDR3 loop: CASSPRGGGTEAFF. CDR3 in DNA: TGTGCCAGCAGCCCCCGGGGAGGGGGCACTGAAGCTTTCTTT.